What follows are 24 T cell receptor beta chains derived from one specimen sequenced in a study of blood T cell repertoires in COVID-19. Profiling relied on immunoSEQ multiplex PCR, and the TCRdb table lists in-frame clones only, not all of them. The data contain some 130,000 clones, about 79% of them singletons. Sequences were obtained from peripheral blood. These receptors were taken from a woman of 80 years or more with acute or convalescent COVID-19.

The genes are TRBV7-6 and TRBJ2-5, with D maybe TRBD2 (7 bases). Germline lookup yields CDR1 SGHVS and CDR2 FNYEAQ. Trimming took off 5 bases at V and 7 bases at J, with 20 bases between the two ends. The CDR3 is 15 residues long. The CDR3 spells CASSPSGGAQGTQYF. CDR3 coding DNA: TGTGCCAGCAGCCCGAGTGGGGGGGCCCAGGGGACCCAGTACTTC.

The chain employs TRBV30 and TRBJ1-3; TRBD1 agrees at 8 bases. CDR1 is GTSNPN, CDR2 SVGIG, per germline (reference sequence). The CDR3 totals 17 residues. The trim removed 0 bases at V and 3 bases at J, leaving 10 bases unmatched. The CDR3 protein is CAWSVGQGAPRGNTIYF. CDR3 DNA: TGTGCCTGGAGTGTAGGTCAGGGGGCACCTCGTGGAAACACCATATATTTT.

This clone has only a few counts. The chain carries TRBV3-1 (or the pseudogene TRBV3-2) and TRBJ1-5; a possible D gene is TRBD1 (6 bases). Germline V lookup: CDR1 LGHDT, CDR2 YNNKEL (reference sequence). The CDR3 loop spans 13 amino acids. V was cut by 0 bases and J by 12 bases, with 12 bases left in between. CDR3 in DNA: TGTGCCAGCAGCCAAGAACCAGGACAGAACCAGCATTTT. This translates into CASSQEPGQNQHF.

The gene calls are TRBV19 and TRBJ1-5, with 8 bases lining up with TRBD1. J was trimmed by 3 bases and V by 3 bases; bases with no gene match: 7. Germline V lookup: CDR1 LNHDA, CDR2 SQIVND (reference sequence). CDR3 length: 16 residues. The CDR3 region has the DNA TGTGCCAGTAGTATCGCCGGACAGGGTATCAATCAGCCCCAGCATTTT. It translates to CASSIAGQGINQPQHF.

This clone was recorded a few times. The chain recombines TRBV2 with TRBJ2-5, with 9 nucleotides matching TRBD2. Unmatched junction bases numbered 9, after V lost 8 bases and J lost 5 bases. The CDR3 is made up of 14 amino acids. Germline CDR1 and CDR2: SNHLY and FYNNEI. The CDR3 DNA reads as TGTGCCAGCTTTAGCGGGAGACGCGGGGAGACCCAGTACTTC. As protein: CASFSGRRGETQYF.

The V call is TRBV12-3 or TRBV12-4, the J call TRBJ2-7, with TRBD2 matching 8 bases. The CDR3 is 13 amino acids. V was clipped by 5 bases and J by 6 bases; unmatched bases: 6. The CDR3 nucleotides are TGTGCCAGCAGTCGACTTAGCGGGATCGAGCAGTACTTC. It yields the protein CASSRLSGIEQYF.

This clone has just a few counts. This chain joins TRBV18 and TRBJ1-1; D may be TRBD1 (5 bases). Trimming cost V 0 bases and J 3 bases, with 11 bases left between them. Germline CDR1 is KGHSH and CDR2 is LQKENI. The CDR3 runs to 15 residues. The chain's CDR3 is CASSPPLGLDTEAFF. For the CDR3, the DNA is TGTGCCAGCTCACCACCGCTGGGGCTGGACACTGAAGCTTTCTTT.

The rearrangement links TRBV29-1 to TRBJ2-1, with D unclear. This CDR3 has 12 amino acids. The germline gives CDR1 SQVTM, CDR2 ANQGSEA. The V end lost 1 base, the J end lost 4 bases, and 5 bases lay between the germline ends. CDR3 protein: CSVEGLYNEQFF. The CDR3 DNA sequence: TGCAGCGTTGAAGGGCTTTACAATGAGCAGTTCTTC.

This clone was seen a few times. The CDR3 here is CASSQVNMGLNTEAFF. The CDR3 DNA follows: TGCGCCAGCAGCCAAGTTAATATGGGCTTGAACACTGAAGCTTTCTTT. The V gene is TRBV4-1, the J gene TRBJ1-1; the D is unclear. CDR3 length equals 16 residues. Germline assignment: CDR1 MGHRA and CDR2 YSYEKL. Trimming shortened V by 1 base and J by 0 bases, and 12 bases separated the two germline ends.

J is TRBJ2-2 and V is TRBV5-6; TRBD2 matches at 8 bases. The CDR3 has 18 residues. Germline V gives CDR1 SGHDT, CDR2 YYEEEE. The J segment lost 6 bases and the V segment lost 4 bases, leaving 17 bases of the junction unmatched. Here the CDR3 reads CASSDPYRRGEVAGELFF. The CDR3, as DNA: TGTGCCAGCAGCGACCCTTATCGGCGGGGGGAAGTAGCCGGGGAGCTGTTTTTT.

The V gene is TRBV7-9, the J gene TRBJ1-1; D is possibly TRBD1 (6 bases). Deletions cut 5 bases from V and 2 bases from J, with 9 bases between. The CDR3 loop spans 13 amino acids. CDR1 and CDR2 from the germline V gene are SEHNR and FQNEAQ (reference sequence). The CDR3 region is CASSGQPNTEAFF. CDR3 in DNA: TGTGCCAGCAGCGGACAGCCTAACACTGAAGCTTTCTTT.

The CDR3 is CASPGVDRKSNSPLHF. The CDR3 DNA reads as TGTGCCAGCCCGGGGGTCGACAGAAAGAGTAATTCACCCCTCCACTTT. The chain links TRBV6-4 to TRBJ1-6; weak D call: TRBD1 (5 bases). V was clipped by 8 bases and J by 6 bases, with 20 bases between them. The V gene's germline CDR1 is MRHNA and CDR2 SNTAGT. This CDR3 contains 16 residues.

Concerning this clone: Other DNA sequences in this specimen translate into the identical CDR3. The CDR3 reads CASSLTGNYGYTF. In DNA, the CDR3 is TGTGCCAGCAGCTTGACAGGGAACTATGGCTACACCTTC. V usage is TRBV12-3 or TRBV12-4 and J usage is TRBJ1-2; 7 nucleotides align to TRBD1. Trimming took 6 bases from V and 2 from J; bases not matched to a gene: 3. This CDR3 has 13 amino acids.

The rearrangement links TRBV4-2 to TRBJ2-2, with TRBD2 matching 12 bases. The CDR3 covers 16 residues. The germline gives CDR1 LGHNA, CDR2 YNFKEQ. V trimming: 1 base; J trimming: 5 bases; junction bases outside the gene matches: 2. CDR3 loop: CASSQGLAGVTGELFF. The CDR3 region has the DNA TGTGCCAGCAGCCAAGGACTAGCGGGGGTGACCGGGGAGCTGTTTTTT.

V usage is TRBV7-7 and J usage is TRBJ2-5; 8 bases fit TRBD1. The CDR3 length is 16 residues. After removal of 5 bases from V and 4 bases from J, the junction contained 12 bases not matched to a gene. CDR1 is SSHAT and CDR2 is FNYEAQ in the germline V gene (reference sequence). CDR3 nucleotide sequence: TGTGCCAGCAGCGCCAACAGGGGGACCAACGGAGAGACCCAGTACTTC. Translated, it gives CASSANRGTNGETQYF.

Here the CDR3 DNA reads TGTGCCAGCAGCATGGGGGGACGAGATAACTATGGCTACACCTTC. Translating gives CASSMGGRDNYGYTF. The chain has TRBV7-2 and TRBJ1-2; possible D gene TRBD1, 5 bases. V lost 5 bases, J lost 1 base, and 14 bases lay in between. The CDR3 loop spans 15 amino acids. The germline CDR1 and CDR2 sequences are SGHTA and FQGNSA.

The V gene is TRBV5-1, the J gene TRBJ1-6; 7 bases match TRBD1. The junction had 9 bases not matched to a gene; V was cut back by 0 bases and J by 9 bases. Looked up from germline, CDR1 is SGHRS and CDR2 is YFSETQ. CDR3 length equals 16 residues. CDR3 amino acids: CASSLVVTGYGSPLHF. The DNA for the CDR3 is TGCGCCAGCAGCTTGGTCGTGACAGGGTACGGTTCACCCCTCCACTTT.

V usage is TRBV5-4 and J usage is TRBJ2-2; 10 bases align to TRBD1. V dropped 6 bases and J dropped 3; count of bases not matched to a gene: 5. CDR3 length: 15 residues. Germline V lookup: CDR1 SGHNT, CDR2 YYREEE (reference sequence). The CDR3, as DNA: TGTGCCAGCAACCCCGGGACAGGGGACACCGGGGAGCTGTTTTTT. It yields the protein CASNPGTGDTGELFF.

The chain recombines TRBV30 with TRBJ1-6, with TRBD1 as a possible D gene (5 bases). This CDR3 is built from 12 residues. V was clipped by 1 base and J by 7 bases, with 5 bases between them. Germline V gene sequence: CDR1 GTSNPN, CDR2 SVGIG (reference sequence). The CDR3 reads CAWSGQNSPLHF. CDR3 bases: TGTGCCTGGAGTGGACAGAATTCACCCCTCCACTTT.

This sequence joins TRBV3-1 (or the pseudogene TRBV3-2) and TRBJ2-3, with 14 bases matching TRBD2. This CDR3 region has 17 residues. Looked up from germline, CDR1 is LGHDT and CDR2 is YNNKEL (reference sequence). J was trimmed by 3 bases and V by 1 base; bases with no gene match: 3. The CDR3 region is CASSQGTSGGRTDTQYF. Written as DNA, the CDR3 is TGTGCCAGCAGCCAAGGGACTAGCGGGGGGAGGACAGATACGCAGTATTTT.

This chain joins TRBV5-4 and TRBJ2-1, with 9 bases matching TRBD2. Germline values: CDR1 SGHNT, CDR2 YYREEE (reference sequence). With V trimmed by 2 bases and J by 1 base, 4 bases remained unmatched. The CDR3 has 16 amino acids. CDR3 region: CASSFQRGASYNEQFF. DNA for the CDR3: TGTGCCAGCAGCTTTCAGCGGGGGGCGTCCTACAATGAGCAGTTCTTC.

V is TRBV19 and J is TRBJ1-6; 11 bases are shared with TRBD1. V lost 4 bases, J lost 8 bases, and 4 bases stayed unmatched. From germline, CDR1 is LNHDA and CDR2 SQIVND (reference sequence). The CDR3 extends over 15 amino acids. The CDR3 nucleotides are TGTGCCAGTAGTAAAGGACAGGGGGCGGATTCACCCCTCCACTTT. Amino acid sequence: CASSKGQGADSPLHF. The complete variable domain, with remaining parts taken from reference TRBV19 and TRBJ1-6, reads DGGITQSPKYLFRKEGQNVTLSCEQNLNHDAMYWYRQDPGQGLRLIYYSQIVNDFQKGDIAEGYSVSREKKESFPLTVTSAQKNPTAFYLCASSKGQGADSPLHFGNGTRLTVT.

The V and J genes are TRBV5-8 and TRBJ2-2; 7 bases match TRBD2. CDR1 SGHTS and CDR2 YDEGEE come from the germline V gene. The CDR3 sequence is 15 residues long. Germline trimming cut 2 bases from V and 1 base from J; bases unmatched to any gene: 2. CDR3 coding DNA: TGTGCCAGCAGCTTAGCTAGCGGGAACACCGGGGAGCTGTTTTTT. Amino acid sequence: CASSLASGNTGELFF. The whole variable domain, remainder taken from reference TRBV5-8 and TRBJ2-2, is EAGVTQSPTHLIKTRGQQATLRCSPISGHTSVYWYQQALGLGLQFLLWYDEGEERNRGNFPPRFSGRQFPNYSSELNVNALELEDSALYLCASSLASGNTGELFFGEGSRLTVL.

The chain uses TRBV27 and TRBJ2-2, with a weak D call TRBD2 (7 bases). V lost 4 bases and J lost 5, with 26 bases in between. Germline V CDR1 and CDR2: MNHEY, SMNVEV (reference sequence). The CDR3 is 19 amino acids. The CDR3 spells CASSYPRSRGGAWTGELFF. The CDR3 DNA reads as TGTGCCAGCAGTTACCCAAGGTCTAGGGGGGGCGCATGGACCGGGGAGCTGTTTTTT.